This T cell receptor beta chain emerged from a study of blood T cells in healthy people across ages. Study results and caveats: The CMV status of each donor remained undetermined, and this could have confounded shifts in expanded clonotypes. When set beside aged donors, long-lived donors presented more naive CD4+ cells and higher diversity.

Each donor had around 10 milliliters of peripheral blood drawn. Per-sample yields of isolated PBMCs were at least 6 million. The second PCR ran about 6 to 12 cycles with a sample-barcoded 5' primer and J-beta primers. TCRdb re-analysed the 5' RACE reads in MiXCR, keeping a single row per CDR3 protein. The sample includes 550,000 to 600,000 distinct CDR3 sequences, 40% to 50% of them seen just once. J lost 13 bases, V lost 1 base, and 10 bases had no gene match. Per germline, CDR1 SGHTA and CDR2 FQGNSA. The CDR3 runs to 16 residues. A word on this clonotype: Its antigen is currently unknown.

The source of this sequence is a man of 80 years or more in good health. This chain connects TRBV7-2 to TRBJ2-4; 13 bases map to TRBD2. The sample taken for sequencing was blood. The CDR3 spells CASSLELAGGRREQYF. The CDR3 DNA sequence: TGTGCCAGCAGCTTAGAACTAGCGGGAGGGAGGAGGGAGCAGTACTTC.